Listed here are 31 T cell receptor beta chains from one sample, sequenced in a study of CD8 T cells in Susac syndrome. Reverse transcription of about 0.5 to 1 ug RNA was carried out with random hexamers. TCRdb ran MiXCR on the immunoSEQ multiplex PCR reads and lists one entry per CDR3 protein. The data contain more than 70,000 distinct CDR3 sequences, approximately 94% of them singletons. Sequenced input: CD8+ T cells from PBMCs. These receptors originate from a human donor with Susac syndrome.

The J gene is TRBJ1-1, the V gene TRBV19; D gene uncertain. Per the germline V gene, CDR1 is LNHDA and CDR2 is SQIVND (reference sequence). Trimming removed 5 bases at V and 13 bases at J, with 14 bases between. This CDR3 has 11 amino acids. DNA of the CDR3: TGTGCCAGTAGTTTCGGGTCCCGGGTTTTCTTT. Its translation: CASSFGSRVFF.

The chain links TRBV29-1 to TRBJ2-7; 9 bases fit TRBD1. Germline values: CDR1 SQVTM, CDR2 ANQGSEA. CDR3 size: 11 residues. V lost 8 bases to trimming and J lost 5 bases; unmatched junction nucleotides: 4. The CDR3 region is CSLGQGHEQYF. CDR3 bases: TGCAGCCTTGGACAGGGGCACGAGCAGTACTTC.

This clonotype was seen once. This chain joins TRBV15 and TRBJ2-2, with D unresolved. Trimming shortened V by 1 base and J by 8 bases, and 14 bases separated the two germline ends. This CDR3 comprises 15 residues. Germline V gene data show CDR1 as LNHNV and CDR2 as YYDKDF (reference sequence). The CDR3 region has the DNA TGTGCCACCAGCAGAGCGGAAAGAGTGGCGGGGGAGCTGTTTTTT. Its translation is CATSRAERVAGELFF. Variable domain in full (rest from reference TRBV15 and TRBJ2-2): DAMVIQNPRYQVTQFGKPVTLSCSQTLNHNVMYWYQQKSSQAPKLLFHYYDKDFNNEADTPDNFQSRRPNTSFCFLDIRSPGLGDTAMYLCATSRAERVAGELFFGEGSRLTVL.

CDR3 loop: CASSAGPRLYEQYF. The CDR3 DNA reads TGTGCCAGCAGTGCGGGACCGCGCCTCTACGAGCAGTACTTC. This rearrangement joins TRBV11-2 to TRBJ2-7; perhaps TRBD2 as D (6 bases). In germline, CDR1 is SGHAT, CDR2 FQNNGV. This CDR3 is 14 amino acids long. Deletions cut 6 bases from V and 3 bases from J, with 15 bases between.

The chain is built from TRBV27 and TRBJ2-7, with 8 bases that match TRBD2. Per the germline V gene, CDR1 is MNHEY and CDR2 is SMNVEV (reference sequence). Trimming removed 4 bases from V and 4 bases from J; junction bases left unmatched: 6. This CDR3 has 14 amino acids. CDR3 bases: TGTGCCAGCAGTTCAGGAAGCGGGGGTTACGAGCAGTACTTC. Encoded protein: CASSSGSGGYEQYF.

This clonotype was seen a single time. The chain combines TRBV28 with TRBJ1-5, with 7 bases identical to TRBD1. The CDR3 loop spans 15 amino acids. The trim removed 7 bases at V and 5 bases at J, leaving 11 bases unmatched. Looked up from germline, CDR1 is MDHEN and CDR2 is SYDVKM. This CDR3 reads CASNDRVEVYQPQHF. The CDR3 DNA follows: TGTGCCAGCAATGACAGGGTGGAGGTCTATCAGCCCCAGCATTTT.

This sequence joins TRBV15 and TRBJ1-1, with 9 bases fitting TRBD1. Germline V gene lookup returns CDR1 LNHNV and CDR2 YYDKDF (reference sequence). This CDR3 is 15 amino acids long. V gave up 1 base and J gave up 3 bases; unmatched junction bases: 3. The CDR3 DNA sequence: TGTGCCACCAGCAGAGGGAGGGACAGGGACACTGAAGCTTTCTTT. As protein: CATSRGRDRDTEAFF.

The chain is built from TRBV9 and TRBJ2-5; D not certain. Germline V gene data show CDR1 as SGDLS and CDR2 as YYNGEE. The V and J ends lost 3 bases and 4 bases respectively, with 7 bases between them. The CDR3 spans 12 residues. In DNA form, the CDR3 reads TGTGCCAGCAGCGGGGAACCAGAGACCCAGTACTTC. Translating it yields CASSGEPETQYF. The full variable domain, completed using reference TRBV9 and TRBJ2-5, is DSGVTQTPKHLITATGQRVTLRCSPRSGDLSVYWYQQSLDQGLQFLIQYYNGEERAKGNILERFSAQQFPDLHSELNLSSLELGDSALYFCASSGEPETQYFGPGTRLLVL.

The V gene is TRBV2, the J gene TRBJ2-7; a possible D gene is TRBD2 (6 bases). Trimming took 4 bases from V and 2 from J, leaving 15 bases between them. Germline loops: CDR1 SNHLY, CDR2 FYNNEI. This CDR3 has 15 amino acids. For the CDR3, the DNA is TGTGCCAGCAGTGTTGCCGGGACTGGAACCTACGAGCAGTACTTC. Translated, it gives CASSVAGTGTYEQYF.

DNA of the CDR3: TGTGCCAGCAGTCACGGGGGATTGCAGCCCCAGCATTTT. It yields the protein CASSHGGLQPQHF. The rearrangement links TRBV2 to TRBJ1-5; tentatively, D is TRBD1 (5 bases). The CDR3 extends over 13 amino acids. Germline loops: CDR1 SNHLY, CDR2 FYNNEI. Trimming removed 5 bases at V and 7 bases at J, with 12 bases between. The entire variable domain, with the rest obtained from reference TRBV2 and TRBJ1-5, is as follows: EPEVTQTPSHQVTQMGQEVILRCVPISNHLYFYWYRQILGQKVEFLVSFYNNEISEKSEIFDDQFSVERPDGSNFTLKIRSTKLEDSAMYFCASSHGGLQPQHFGDGTRLSIL.

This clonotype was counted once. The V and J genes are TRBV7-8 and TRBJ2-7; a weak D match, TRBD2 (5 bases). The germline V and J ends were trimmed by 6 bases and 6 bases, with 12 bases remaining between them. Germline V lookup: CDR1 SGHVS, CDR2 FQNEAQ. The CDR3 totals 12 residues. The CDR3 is CASSPGEREQYF. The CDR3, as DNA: TGTGCCAGCAGTCCCGGGGAGCGCGAGCAGTACTTC.

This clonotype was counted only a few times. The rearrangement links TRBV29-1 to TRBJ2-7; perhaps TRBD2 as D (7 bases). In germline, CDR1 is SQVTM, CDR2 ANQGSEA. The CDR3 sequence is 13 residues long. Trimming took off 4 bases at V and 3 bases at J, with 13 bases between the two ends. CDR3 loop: CSVVGGLIYEQYF. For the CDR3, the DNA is TGCAGCGTTGTGGGGGGGCTGATCTACGAGCAGTACTTC.

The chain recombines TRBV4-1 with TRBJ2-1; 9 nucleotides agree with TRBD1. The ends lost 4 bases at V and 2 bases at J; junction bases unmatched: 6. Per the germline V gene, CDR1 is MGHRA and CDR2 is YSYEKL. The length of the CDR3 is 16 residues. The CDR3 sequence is CASSLGQGFTYNEQFF. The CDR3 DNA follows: TGCGCCAGCAGCCTGGGACAGGGTTTCACCTACAATGAGCAGTTCTTC.

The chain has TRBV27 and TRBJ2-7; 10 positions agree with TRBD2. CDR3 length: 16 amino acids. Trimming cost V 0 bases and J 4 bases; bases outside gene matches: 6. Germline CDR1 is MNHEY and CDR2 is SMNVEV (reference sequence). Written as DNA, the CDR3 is TGTGCCAGCAGTTTATCGGGGGTAGCGGGGGGTTACGAGCAGTACTTC. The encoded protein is CASSLSGVAGGYEQYF.

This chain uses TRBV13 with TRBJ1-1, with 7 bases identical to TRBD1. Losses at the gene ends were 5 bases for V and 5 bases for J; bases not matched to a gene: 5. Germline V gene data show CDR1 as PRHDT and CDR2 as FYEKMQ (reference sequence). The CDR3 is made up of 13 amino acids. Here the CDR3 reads CASSLGQATEAFF. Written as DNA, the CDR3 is TGTGCCAGCAGCCTCGGACAGGCGACTGAAGCTTTCTTT. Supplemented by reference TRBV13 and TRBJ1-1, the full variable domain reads AAGVIQSPRHLIKEKRETATLKCYPIPRHDTVYWYQQGPGQDPQFLISFYEKMQSDKGSIPDRFSAQQFSDYHSELNMSSLELGDSALYFCASSLGQATEAFFGQGTRLTVV.

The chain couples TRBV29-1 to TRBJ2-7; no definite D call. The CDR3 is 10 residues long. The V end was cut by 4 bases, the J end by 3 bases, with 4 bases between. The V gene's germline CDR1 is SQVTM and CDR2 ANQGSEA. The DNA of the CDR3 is TGCAGCGTTGTGGTCTACGAGCAGTACTTC. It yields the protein CSVVVYEQYF.

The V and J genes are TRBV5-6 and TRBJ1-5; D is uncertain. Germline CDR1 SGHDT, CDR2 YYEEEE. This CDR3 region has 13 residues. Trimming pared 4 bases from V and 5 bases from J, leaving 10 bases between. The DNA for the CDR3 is TGTGCCAGCAGCGGGCAGGACCATCAGCCCCAGCATTTT. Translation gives CASSGQDHQPQHF.

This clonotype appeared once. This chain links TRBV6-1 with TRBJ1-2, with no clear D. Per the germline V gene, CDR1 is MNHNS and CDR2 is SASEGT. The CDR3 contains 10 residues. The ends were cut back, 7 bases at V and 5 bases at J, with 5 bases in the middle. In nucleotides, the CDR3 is TGTGCCAGCAAGGCTTATGGCTACACCTTC. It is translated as CASKAYGYTF.

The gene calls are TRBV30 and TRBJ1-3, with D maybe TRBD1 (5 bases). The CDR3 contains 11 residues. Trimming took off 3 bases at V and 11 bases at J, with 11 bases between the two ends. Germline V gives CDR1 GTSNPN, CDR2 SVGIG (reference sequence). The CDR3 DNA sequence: TGTGCCTGGAGACGGGGGAATCCCATATATTTT. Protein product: CAWRRGNPIYF.

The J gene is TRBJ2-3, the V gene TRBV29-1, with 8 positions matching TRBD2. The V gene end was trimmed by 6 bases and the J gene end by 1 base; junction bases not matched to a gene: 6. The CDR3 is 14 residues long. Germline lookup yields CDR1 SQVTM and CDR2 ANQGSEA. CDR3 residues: CSVAGGARTDTQYF. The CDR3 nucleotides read TGCAGCGTCGCCGGGGGGGCGCGCACAGATACGCAGTATTTT.

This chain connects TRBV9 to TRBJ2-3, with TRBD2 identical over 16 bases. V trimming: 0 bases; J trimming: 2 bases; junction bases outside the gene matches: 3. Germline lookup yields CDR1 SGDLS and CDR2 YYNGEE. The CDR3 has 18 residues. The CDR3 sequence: CASSVVGTSGGATDTQYF. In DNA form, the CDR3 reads TGTGCCAGCAGCGTAGTAGGGACTAGCGGGGGGGCCACAGATACGCAGTATTTT.

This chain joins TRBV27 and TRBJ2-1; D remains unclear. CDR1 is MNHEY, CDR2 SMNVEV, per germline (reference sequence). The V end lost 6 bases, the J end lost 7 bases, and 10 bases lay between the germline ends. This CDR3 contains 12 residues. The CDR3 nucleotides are TGTGCCAGCAGCCGTCTCGGAAATGAGCAGTTCTTC. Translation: CASSRLGNEQFF.

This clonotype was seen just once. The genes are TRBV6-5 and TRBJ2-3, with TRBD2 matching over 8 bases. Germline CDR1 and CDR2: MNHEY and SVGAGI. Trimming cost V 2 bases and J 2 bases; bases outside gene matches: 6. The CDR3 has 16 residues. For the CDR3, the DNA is TGTGCCAGCAGTTACGATGGGACTAGTTTCACAGATACGCAGTATTTT. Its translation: CASSYDGTSFTDTQYF.

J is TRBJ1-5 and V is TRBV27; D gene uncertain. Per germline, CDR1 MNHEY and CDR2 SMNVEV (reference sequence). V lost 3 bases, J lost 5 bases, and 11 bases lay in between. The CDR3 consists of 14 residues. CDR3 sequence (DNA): TGTGCCAGCAGTTTTTTGGGGAGGGATCAGCCCCAGCATTTT. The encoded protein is CASSFLGRDQPQHF.

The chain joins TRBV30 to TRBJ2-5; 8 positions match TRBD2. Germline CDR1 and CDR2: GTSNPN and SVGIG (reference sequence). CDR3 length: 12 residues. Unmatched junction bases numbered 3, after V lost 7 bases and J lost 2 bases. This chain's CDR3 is CASGLGQETQYF. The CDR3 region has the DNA TGTGCCTCGGGACTAGGACAAGAGACCCAGTACTTC. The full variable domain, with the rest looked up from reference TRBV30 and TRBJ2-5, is SQTIHQWPATLVQPVGSPLSLECTVEGTSNPNLYWYRQAAGRGLQLLFYSVGIGQISSEVPQNLSASRPQDRQFILSSKKLLLSDSGFYLCASGLGQETQYFGPGTRLLVL.

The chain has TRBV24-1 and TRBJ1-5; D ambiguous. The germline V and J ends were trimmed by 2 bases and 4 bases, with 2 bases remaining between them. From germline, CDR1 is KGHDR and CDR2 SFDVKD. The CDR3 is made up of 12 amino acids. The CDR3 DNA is TGTGCCACCAGTGATTGGAATCAGCCCCAGCATTTT. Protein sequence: CATSDWNQPQHF.

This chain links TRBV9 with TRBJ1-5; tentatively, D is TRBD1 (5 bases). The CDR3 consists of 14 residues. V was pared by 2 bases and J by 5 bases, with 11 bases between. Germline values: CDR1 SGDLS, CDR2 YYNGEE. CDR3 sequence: CASSVRGDDQPQHF. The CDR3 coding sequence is TGTGCCAGCAGCGTTCGAGGGGATGATCAGCCCCAGCATTTT.

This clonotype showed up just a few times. The CDR3 region has the DNA TGTGCCAGCAGTTCCCTGAAGAATGAGCAGTTCTTC. The encoded protein is CASSSLKNEQFF. The chain uses TRBV6-6 and TRBJ2-1; D remains ambiguous. This CDR3 spans 12 amino acids. With 4 bases removed from V and 7 bases from J, the gap between germline ends came to 8 bases. The V gene's germline CDR1 is MNHNY and CDR2 SVGAGI (reference sequence).

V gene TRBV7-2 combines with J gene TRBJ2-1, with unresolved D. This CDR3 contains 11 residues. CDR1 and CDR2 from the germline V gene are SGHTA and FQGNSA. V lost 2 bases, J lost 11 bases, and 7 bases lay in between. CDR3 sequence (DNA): TGTGCCAGCAGCTTAAGTATTAAGCAGTTCTTC. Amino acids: CASSLSIKQFF. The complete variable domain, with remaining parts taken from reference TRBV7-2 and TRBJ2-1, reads GAGVSQSPSNKVTEKGKDVELRCDPISGHTALYWYRQSLGQGLEFLIYFQGNSAPDKSGLPSDRFSAERTGGSVSTLTIQRTQQEDSAVYLCASSLSIKQFFGPGTRLTVL.

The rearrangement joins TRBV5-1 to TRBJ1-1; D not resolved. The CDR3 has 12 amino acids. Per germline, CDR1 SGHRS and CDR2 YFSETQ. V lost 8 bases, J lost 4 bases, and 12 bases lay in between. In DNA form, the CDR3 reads TGCGCCAGTTCCACATCCAGCACTGAAGCTTTCTTT. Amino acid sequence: CASSTSSTEAFF.

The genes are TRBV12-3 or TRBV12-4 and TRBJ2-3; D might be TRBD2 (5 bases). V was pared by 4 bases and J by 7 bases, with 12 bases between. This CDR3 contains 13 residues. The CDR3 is CASSSRDDNTQYF. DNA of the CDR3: TGTGCCAGCAGTTCGAGGGATGATAATACGCAGTATTTT.